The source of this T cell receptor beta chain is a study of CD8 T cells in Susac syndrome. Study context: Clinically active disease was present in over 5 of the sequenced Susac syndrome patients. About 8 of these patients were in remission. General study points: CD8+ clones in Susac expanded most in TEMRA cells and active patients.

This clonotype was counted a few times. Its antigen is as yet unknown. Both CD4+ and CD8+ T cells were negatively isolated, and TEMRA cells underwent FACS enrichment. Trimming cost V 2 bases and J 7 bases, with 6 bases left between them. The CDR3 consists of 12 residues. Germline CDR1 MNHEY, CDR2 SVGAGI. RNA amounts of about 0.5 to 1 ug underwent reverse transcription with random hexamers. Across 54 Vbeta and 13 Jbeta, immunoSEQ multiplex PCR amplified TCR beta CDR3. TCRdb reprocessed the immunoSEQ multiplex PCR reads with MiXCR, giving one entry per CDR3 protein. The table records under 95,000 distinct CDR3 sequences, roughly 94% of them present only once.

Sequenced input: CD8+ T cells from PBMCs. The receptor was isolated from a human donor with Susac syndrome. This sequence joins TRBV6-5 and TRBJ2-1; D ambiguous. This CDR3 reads CASSYGANEQFF. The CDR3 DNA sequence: TGTGCCAGCAGTTACGGCGCGAATGAGCAGTTCTTC.